This passage covers 9 T cell receptor beta chains from one sample sequenced in a study of blood T cell repertoires in COVID-19. This table comes from immunoSEQ multiplex PCR, and its TCRdb copy is limited to in-frame clones, with some not included. The data show approximately 290,000 clones, with 70% to 90% seen just once and approximately 4.2% held by the top ten. Sequences were obtained from PBMCs or T cells enriched from blood (not recorded which). The receptors stem from a woman aged 25 to 39 who had recovered from COVID-19.

The chain joins TRBV6-1 to TRBJ1-6; 7 nucleotides match TRBD1. The CDR3 length is 17 residues. Germline loops: CDR1 MNHNS, CDR2 SASEGT. Losses at the gene ends were 4 bases for V and 0 bases for J; bases not matched to a gene: 6. The CDR3 loop is CASSVDRDSSYNSPLHF. DNA for the CDR3: TGTGCCAGCAGTGTCGACAGGGACAGCTCCTATAATTCACCCCTCCACTTT.

The V gene is TRBV2, the J gene TRBJ2-5, with D tentatively TRBD2 (6 bases). V gave up 6 bases and J gave up 2 bases, with 13 bases separating them. The CDR3 extends over 14 amino acids. The V gene's germline CDR1 is SNHLY and CDR2 FYNNEI. As DNA, the CDR3 is TGTGCCAGCAGGGCGATAGCGGTTCAAGAGACCCAGTACTTC. Its translation is CASRAIAVQETQYF.

This sequence joins TRBV19 and TRBJ1-5; the match to TRBD1 covers 7 bases. The CDR3 loop spans 16 amino acids. V gave up 5 bases and J gave up 1 base; unmatched junction bases: 8. Looked up from germline, CDR1 is LNHDA and CDR2 is SQIVND (reference sequence). DNA for the CDR3: TGTGCCAGTAGTCTTAGAGGGACAGCCAGCAATCAGCCCCAGCATTTT. It yields the protein CASSLRGTASNQPQHF.

This clone was found a few times. The J gene is TRBJ1-1, the V gene TRBV23-1; tentatively, D is TRBD1 (5 bases). TRBV23-1 is an ORF; its function is uncertain. The germline V and J ends were trimmed by 2 bases and 2 bases, with 15 bases remaining between them. This CDR3 contains 16 residues. The CDR3 loop is CASSQAERGRNTEAFF. The CDR3 DNA sequence: TGCGCCAGCAGTCAAGCCGAAAGGGGTCGAAACACTGAAGCTTTCTTT.

CDR3 region: CASSFVQGRNTEAFF. The CDR3 coding sequence is TGTGCCAGCAGCTTTGTCCAGGGGAGGAACACTGAAGCTTTCTTT. This chain uses TRBV11-2 with TRBJ1-1; D is perhaps TRBD1 (6 bases). This CDR3 contains 15 residues. Per the germline V gene, CDR1 is SGHAT and CDR2 is FQNNGV. V was shortened by 3 bases and J by 1 base, with 12 bases between the two germline ends.

This clone was detected many times. The chain has TRBV28 and TRBJ2-5; the match to TRBD1 covers 11 bases. Germline CDR1 and CDR2: MDHEN and SYDVKM. V shed 6 bases, J shed 5 bases, and the junction held 5 bases outside the gene matches. The CDR3 is 14 residues long. CDR3 DNA sequence: TGTGCCAGCAGAGGACAGGGGGCCTCGGAGACCCAGTACTTC. It is translated as CASRGQGASETQYF.

V is TRBV19 and J is TRBJ2-2; 7 nucleotides match TRBD1. The CDR3 consists of 19 residues. With 5 bases clipped from V and 1 base from J, the junction kept 16 bases outside the gene matches. Per germline, CDR1 LNHDA and CDR2 SQIVND (reference sequence). Written as DNA, the CDR3 is TGTGCCAGTAGTTTGACTCCGAGGGGGCGAGTTGTGAACACCGGGGAGCTGTTTTTT. Its protein product is CASSLTPRGRVVNTGELFF.

The chain combines TRBV27 with TRBJ2-7; TRBD2 might be the D (7 bases). This CDR3 comprises 15 residues. Germline loops: CDR1 MNHEY, CDR2 SMNVEV (reference sequence). With 7 bases removed from V and 5 bases from J, the gap between germline ends came to 21 bases. The CDR3 protein is CASTNRVGGPDEQYF. The CDR3 DNA is TGTGCCAGCACAAATCGAGTGGGGGGGCCGGACGAGCAGTACTTC.

This clone was counted once. V usage is TRBV28 and J usage is TRBJ1-3, with no clear D. CDR3 length: 13 residues. V lost 7 bases and J lost 8, with 15 bases in between. Germline V lookup: CDR1 MDHEN, CDR2 SYDVKM. The CDR3 is CASTALPGDTIYF. The CDR3 DNA is TGTGCCAGCACTGCCCTACCGGGAGACACCATATATTTT.